What follows is one T cell receptor (beta chain) and its context. The data stem from a study of blood T cell repertoires in COVID-19. Background on the study: The samples span acute and convalescent COVID-19 from the United States, Italy and Spain. T cells, B-cell-depleted T cells, or PBMCs provided the cDNA or gDNA that served as material.

In the study's own analysis: Estimates of nucleated cell counts were drawn from the amplification of reference gene primers. The protocol was immunoSEQ multiplex PCR, while the TCRdb copy is restricted to in-frame clones and leaves out a portion. V, J and clone size reflect that table, while D and trimming were determined from the DNA. The sample shows 90,000 or so clones, 87% of them seen only once. The specimen was peripheral blood. The receptor was isolated from a human donor in a cohort sampled during active COVID-19.

The CDR3: CASSLPRVAGQETQYF. CDR3 nucleotide sequence: TGTGCCAGCAGCTTACCAAGGGTAGCGGGACAAGAGACCCAGTACTTC. The chain joins TRBV7-2 to TRBJ2-5, with TRBD2 matching 8 bases. CDR1 SGHTA and CDR2 FQGNSA come from the germline V gene. The J segment lost 2 bases and the V segment lost 2 bases, leaving 7 bases of the junction unmatched. This CDR3 region has 16 residues. The variable domain in full, with the rest retrieved from reference TRBV7-2 and TRBJ2-5, is GAGVSQSPSNKVTEKGKDVELRCDPISGHTALYWYRQSLGQGLEFLIYFQGNSAPDKSGLPSDRFSAERTGGSVSTLTIQRTQQEDSAVYLCASSLPRVAGQETQYFGPGTRLLVL.